These 29 T cell receptor beta chains came from one sample sequenced in a study of shared clonotypes between healthy human individuals (TCRdb year 2020). Library construction relied on the immunoSEQ multiplex PCR assay. TCRdb re-hosts the immuneACCESS table, in-frame sequences only. Its copies lack some clones; in the studies checked, an unresolved V gene accounts for under half of them, and the cause for the rest is not known. The sample contains more than 2 million clones, 93% of them found a single time. The ten largest clones add up to less than 2% of the sample. CD8 naive samples were obtained by positive selection for CCR7 among CD45RO-negative cells, yielding a CD45RA+CCR7+ population from which TemRA cells were excluded. The sample comprised naive CD8+ T cells from PBMCs. What the cell subset or site label conveys for this sample: CD45RA+CCR7+. These receptors came from a man between 18 and 35 years old in good health. Some clones in this sample may be carry-over from other donors' samples.

The J gene is TRBJ1-1, the V gene TRBV29-1; D is perhaps TRBD1 (6 bases). Germline V gene sequence: CDR1 SQVTM, CDR2 ANQGSEA. The CDR3 runs to 14 residues. With 4 bases removed from V and 5 bases from J, the gap between germline ends came to 17 bases. CDR3 coding DNA: TGCAGCGTTGGAGGAGAGGGGGTGTGGACTGAAGCTTTCTTT. This gives the protein CSVGGEGVWTEAFF. Full variable domain (remainder filled in from reference TRBV29-1 and TRBJ1-1): SAVISQKPSRDICQRGTSLTIQCQVDSQVTMMFWYRQQPGQSLTLIATANQGSEATYESGFVIDKFPISRPNLTFSTLTVSNMSPEDSSIYLCSVGGEGVWTEAFFGQGTRLTVV.

V is TRBV6-4 and J is TRBJ2-1; perhaps TRBD2 as D (5 bases). V shed 4 bases and J shed 4 bases, with 14 bases lying between them. Germline V CDR1 and CDR2: MRHNA, SNTAGT. This CDR3 spans 15 amino acids. The CDR3: CASSVMAGRYNEQFF. CDR3 bases: TGTGCCAGCAGTGTCATGGCGGGCCGGTACAATGAGCAGTTCTTC.

V and J are TRBV9 and TRBJ1-2; tentative D call: TRBD1 (5 bases). The CDR3 spans 13 residues. V lost 6 bases to trimming and J lost 3 bases, with 12 bases between them. CDR1 SGDLS and CDR2 YYNGEE come from the germline V gene. CDR3 nucleotides: TGTGCCAGCACCGGGGCAGACCACTATGGCTACACCTTC. This codes for CASTGADHYGYTF.

The chain recombines TRBV11-2 with TRBJ2-1, with 11 bases identical to TRBD2. V lost 4 bases, J lost 8 bases, and 19 bases stayed unmatched. The V gene's germline CDR1 is SGHAT and CDR2 FQNNGV. This CDR3 spans 19 amino acids. CDR3 sequence reads: CASSSPTWASGRMKYEQFF. The CDR3 nucleotides are TGTGCCAGCAGCTCACCGACCTGGGCTAGCGGGAGGATGAAGTATGAGCAGTTCTTC.

The genes are TRBV7-9 and TRBJ2-2, with a weak D call TRBD2 (6 bases). The CDR3 loop spans 17 amino acids. V was pared by 4 bases and J by 5 bases, with 20 bases between. The germline V gene has CDR1 SEHNR and CDR2 FQNEAQ (reference sequence). This CDR3 reads CASSSGGDVSGTGELFF. CDR3 nucleotides: TGTGCCAGCAGCTCCGGAGGGGACGTTTCGGGGACCGGGGAGCTGTTTTTT.

Points on this clone: The sample holds other DNA sequences that translate to the same CDR3. This chain links TRBV9 with TRBJ2-3, with 9 bases lining up with TRBD1. Germline CDR1 SGDLS, CDR2 YYNGEE. V was pared by 2 bases and J by 3 bases, with 4 bases of the junction left unmatched. The CDR3 covers 15 residues. Here the CDR3 DNA reads TGTGCCAGCAGCGTGGGGACAGGGTTGACAGATACGCAGTATTTT. It specifies CASSVGTGLTDTQYF.

V usage is TRBV7-8 and J usage is TRBJ1-5; D ambiguous. The V gene's germline CDR1 is SGHVS and CDR2 FQNEAQ. V dropped 4 bases and J dropped 5 bases, with 9 bases sitting between them. The CDR3 covers 13 residues. The CDR3 loop reads CASSSLIDQPQHF. The CDR3 DNA reads TGTGCCAGCAGCTCTCTAATTGATCAGCCCCAGCATTTT.

Concerning this clone itself: Mismatch with germline at one junction end may stem from a read error. The chain links TRBV10-3 to TRBJ2-2, with unresolved D. Looked up from germline, CDR1 is ENHRY and CDR2 is SYGVKD. The CDR3 is 14 amino acids. Written as DNA, the CDR3 is TGTGCCATCGGAACGGAGCAAAACACCGAGGAGCTGTTTTTT. Translated: CAIGTEQNTEELFF.

V usage is TRBV7-9 and J usage is TRBJ1-1, with D possibly being TRBD1 (5 bases). This CDR3 comprises 15 residues. Deletions cut 2 bases from V and 4 bases from J, with 14 bases between. Germline V gives CDR1 SEHNR, CDR2 FQNEAQ (reference sequence). The chain's CDR3 is CASSLPVGRGTEAFF. The CDR3 bases are TGTGCCAGCAGCTTACCCGTGGGGCGTGGCACTGAAGCTTTCTTT. The entire variable domain, with the rest obtained from reference TRBV7-9 and TRBJ1-1, is as follows: DTGVSQNPRHKITKRGQNVTFRCDPISEHNRLYWYRQTLGQGPEFLTYFQNEAQLEKSRLLSDRFSAERPKGSFSTLEIQRTEQGDSAMYLCASSLPVGRGTEAFFGQGTRLTVV.

The chain recombines TRBV5-8 with TRBJ2-4; possibly TRBD2 for D (6 bases). The CDR3 contains 12 residues. The ends were cut back, 2 bases at V and 8 bases at J, with 8 bases in the middle. Germline assignment: CDR1 SGHTS and CDR2 YDEGEE. The DNA for the CDR3 is TGTGCCAGCAGCTTCGGCGGGGACATTCAGTACTTC. This sequence encodes CASSFGGDIQYF.

The V and J genes are TRBV5-6 and TRBJ2-1; the D gene could be TRBD1 or TRBD2 (5 bases each). V gave up 4 bases and J gave up 5 bases, with 10 bases separating them. Germline V lookup: CDR1 SGHDT, CDR2 YYEEEE. The CDR3 is 13 residues long. CDR3 loop: CASSQGPDNEQFF. The CDR3 DNA reads TGTGCCAGCAGCCAGGGACCTGACAATGAGCAGTTCTTC.

The chain has TRBV5-6 and TRBJ1-5; TRBD1 matches at 8 bases. V lost 5 bases to trimming and J lost 9 bases; unmatched junction nucleotides: 4. The CDR3 contains 12 residues. Germline-derived CDR1 and CDR2 are SGHDT and YYEEEE. The CDR3: CASRFGTGPQHF. The CDR3 coding sequence is TGTGCCAGCAGATTCGGGACAGGGCCCCAGCATTTT. Together with reference TRBV5-6 and TRBJ1-5, the CDR3 gives the full variable domain: DAGVTQSPTHLIKTRGQQVTLRCSPKSGHDTVSWYQQALGQGPQFIFQYYEEEERQRGNFPDRFSGHQFPNYSSELNVNALLLGDSALYLCASRFGTGPQHFGDGTRLSIL.

The chain carries TRBV7-9 and TRBJ2-3; TRBD1 matches at 8 bases. In germline, CDR1 is SEHNR, CDR2 FQNEAQ (reference sequence). CDR3 length: 16 residues. J lost 4 bases, V lost 2 bases, and 8 bases had no gene match. CDR3 in DNA: TGTGCCAGCAGCTTACCGGACAGGGTGGCCGCAGATACGCAGTATTTT. Translation gives CASSLPDRVAADTQYF.

This chain links TRBV28 with TRBJ1-1; unclear D gene. V shed 2 bases and J shed 0 bases, with 10 bases lying between them. Germline V gene sequence: CDR1 MDHEN, CDR2 SYDVKM. The CDR3 runs 15 residues. The CDR3 sequence: CASSLVRQLNTEAFF. CDR3 DNA: TGTGCCAGCAGTTTAGTTCGTCAACTGAACACTGAAGCTTTCTTT.

This chain connects TRBV9 to TRBJ1-2; D not resolved. CDR3 size: 15 residues. Germline V gene sequence: CDR1 SGDLS, CDR2 YYNGEE. V was clipped by 4 bases and J by 4 bases, with 17 bases between them. The CDR3 DNA follows: TGTGCCAGCAGCCCAAGCTACGTGGGAGTCTATGGCTACACCTTC. This gives the protein CASSPSYVGVYGYTF. Supplemented by reference TRBV9 and TRBJ1-2, the full variable domain reads DSGVTQTPKHLITATGQRVTLRCSPRSGDLSVYWYQQSLDQGLQFLIQYYNGEERAKGNILERFSAQQFPDLHSELNLSSLELGDSALYFCASSPSYVGVYGYTFGSGTRLTVV.

This clone was seen only once. The V gene is TRBV19, the J gene TRBJ2-2; 13 bases fit TRBD2. Trimming at V came to 5 bases and at J to 0 bases, leaving 3 bases not matched to a gene. CDR3 length: 17 amino acids. Germline V lookup: CDR1 LNHDA, CDR2 SQIVND (reference sequence). CDR3 sequence (DNA): TGTGCCAGTAGTTCCGGGACTAGCGGGGCGAACACCGGGGAGCTGTTTTTT. Amino acid sequence: CASSSGTSGANTGELFF.

The CDR3 loop reads CASRSGTAYNEQFF. In nucleotides, the CDR3 is TGTGCCAGCAGGTCCGGGACAGCCTACAATGAGCAGTTCTTC. The genes are TRBV28 and TRBJ2-1, with 7 bases lining up with TRBD1. Germline V CDR1 and CDR2: MDHEN, SYDVKM. Germline trimming cut 6 bases from V and 2 bases from J; bases unmatched to any gene: 4. The CDR3 sequence is 14 residues long.

The chain employs TRBV9 and TRBJ2-3; the D gene is possibly TRBD2 (6 bases). CDR1 is SGDLS, CDR2 YYNGEE, per germline. The CDR3 sequence is 15 residues long. V was cut by 2 bases and J by 4 bases, with 14 bases left in between. CDR3 sequence (DNA): TGTGCCAGCAGCGTCCCCGGCGGGATCTCAGATACGCAGTATTTT. Protein: CASSVPGGISDTQYF. The full variable domain, in which reference TRBV9 and TRBJ2-3 provide the parts outside the CDR3, is DSGVTQTPKHLITATGQRVTLRCSPRSGDLSVYWYQQSLDQGLQFLIQYYNGEERAKGNILERFSAQQFPDLHSELNLSSLELGDSALYFCASSVPGGISDTQYFGPGTRLTVL.

Points on this clone: Other DNA sequences within the sample encode an identical CDR3. CDR3 sequence reads: CASSYSGEGYEQYF. The CDR3 DNA sequence: TGTGCCAGCAGTTACTCGGGTGAGGGATACGAGCAGTACTTC. V gene TRBV6-5 combines with J gene TRBJ2-7, with D tentatively TRBD2 (5 bases). This CDR3 is 14 amino acids long. V shed 0 bases and J shed 4 bases, with 10 bases lying between them. Germline CDR1 and CDR2: MNHEY and SVGAGI.

The chain is built from TRBV7-3 and TRBJ2-7; 7 bases align to TRBD2. CDR1 is SGHTA, CDR2 FQGTGA, per germline. The CDR3 covers 15 residues. V shed 5 bases, J shed 5 bases, and the junction held 12 bases outside the gene matches. The CDR3 nucleotides are TGTGCCAGCAGCACCCTGCTAGCGGTTATGGACGAGCAGTACTTC. Translation: CASSTLLAVMDEQYF.

This chain connects TRBV27 to TRBJ2-3; D ambiguous. The CDR3 is 15 amino acids. CDR1 and CDR2 (germline): MNHEY, SMNVEV (reference sequence). The ends were cut back, 2 bases at V and 4 bases at J, with 13 bases in the middle. The CDR3 reads CASSLGGGTPDTQYF. CDR3 nucleotides: TGTGCCAGCAGTTTAGGCGGTGGCACCCCAGATACGCAGTATTTT.

CDR3 coding DNA: TGCGCCAGCAGCCGCCCCCAGGGAAACAATGAGCAGTTCTTC. This codes for CASSRPQGNNEQFF. The J gene is TRBJ2-1, the V gene TRBV5-1, with a weak D call TRBD1 (5 bases). Germline CDR1 reads SGHRS; CDR2 reads YFSETQ. V was pared by 4 bases and J by 5 bases, with 13 bases between. The CDR3 loop spans 14 amino acids.

With regard to this clone: Other DNA sequences of this sample code for an identical CDR3. The rearrangement links TRBV27 to TRBJ1-1, with a possible D match to TRBD1 (5 bases). The CDR3 runs to 15 residues. V lost 0 bases, J lost 0 bases, and 8 bases lay in between. CDR1 and CDR2 (germline): MNHEY, SMNVEV (reference sequence). The CDR3 is CASSLSGGLNTEAFF. CDR3 DNA sequence: TGTGCCAGCAGTTTATCCGGGGGACTGAACACTGAAGCTTTCTTT.

The CDR3 region is CASSHTFGASGANTGELFF. The CDR3 coding sequence is TGTGCCAGCAGCCATACCTTCGGGGCTAGCGGGGCGAACACCGGGGAGCTGTTTTTT. The chain is built from TRBV28 and TRBJ2-2, with 9 bases lining up with TRBD2. The CDR3 runs 19 residues. Looked up from germline, CDR1 is MDHEN and CDR2 is SYDVKM. Trimming cost V 6 bases and J 0 bases; bases outside gene matches: 14.

V gene TRBV7-3 combines with J gene TRBJ1-1; TRBD1 is a possible D gene (5 bases). Per the germline V gene, CDR1 is SGHTA and CDR2 is FQGTGA. CDR3 size: 15 residues. V lost 1 base, J lost 3 bases, and 12 bases lay in between. The CDR3 region is CASSLMRGVDTEAFF. DNA of the CDR3: TGTGCCAGCAGCTTAATGAGGGGAGTTGACACTGAAGCTTTCTTT.

J is TRBJ2-1 and V is TRBV5-1; TRBD2 matches 13 bases. J was trimmed by 8 bases and V by 8 bases; bases with no gene match: 7. Germline V CDR1 and CDR2: SGHRS, YFSETQ. This CDR3 spans 14 amino acids. CDR3 sequence: CASRTSGRAYEQFF. The CDR3 bases are TGCGCCAGTCGGACTAGCGGGAGAGCCTATGAGCAGTTCTTC.

On this clone: The sample has other DNA sequences that encode this CDR3 too. V usage is TRBV29-1 and J usage is TRBJ1-1; 7 nucleotides match TRBD1. Looked up from germline, CDR1 is SQVTM and CDR2 is ANQGSEA. J gave up 0 bases and V 6 bases, and 4 bases lay outside the gene matches. The CDR3 is 13 amino acids. In DNA form, the CDR3 reads TGCAGCGTAGGGGACAGCATGAACACTGAAGCTTTCTTT. This codes for CSVGDSMNTEAFF.

This chain connects TRBV27 to TRBJ1-3, with D hard to call. The CDR3 extends over 16 amino acids. Germline loops: CDR1 MNHEY, CDR2 SMNVEV (reference sequence). Trimming removed 4 bases at V and 0 bases at J, with 13 bases between. Written as DNA, the CDR3 is TGTGCCAGCAGTTCCCCGGACGGATACTCTGGAAACACCATATATTTT. Its translation is CASSSPDGYSGNTIYF.

The chain has TRBV10-3 and TRBJ2-7; tentatively, D is TRBD1 (6 bases). Trimming left V 4 bases short and J 3 bases short, with 34 bases between. The CDR3 covers 21 residues. The germline V gene has CDR1 ENHRY and CDR2 SYGVKD. CDR3 sequence: CAISASVLKDRNTTKIYEQYF. CDR3 nucleotides: TGTGCCATCAGTGCTTCGGTTTTGAAGGACAGAAACACCACTAAGATCTACGAGCAGTACTTC.